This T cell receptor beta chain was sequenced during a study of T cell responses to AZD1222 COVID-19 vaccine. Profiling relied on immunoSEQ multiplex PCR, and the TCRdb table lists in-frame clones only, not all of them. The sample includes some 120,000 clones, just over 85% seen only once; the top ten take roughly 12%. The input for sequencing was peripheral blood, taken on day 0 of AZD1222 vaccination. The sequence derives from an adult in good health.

In DNA form, the CDR3 reads TGTGCCAGCAGCCCTTTGGACAGGGGTATCTCTAGCACAGATACGCAGTATTTT. Translation gives CASSPLDRGISSTDTQYF. The chain is built from TRBV3-1 (or the pseudogene TRBV3-2) and TRBJ2-3; TRBD1 aligns across 9 bases. V lost 4 bases and J lost 0; bases outside the gene matches: 11. The V gene's germline CDR1 is LGHDT and CDR2 YNNKEL (reference sequence). CDR3 length equals 18 residues.